The following is a TCR beta chain sequence with its context. This clone showed up many times. It has no known antigen specificity. Nothing much larger sits one base from this clone, and base qualities are not available. In total, approximately 690 healthy bone marrow donors made up the cohort. Cohort members were all nominally healthy when sampled, although unrecorded immune exposures were likely present. The donor was CMV seropositive and was included in the group of 250 to 350 seropositive cohort members. A peripheral blood sample was provided by each donor, and peripheral blood mononuclear cells were used for TCR beta sequencing. The Qiagen DNeasy Blood Extraction Kit was used to extract genomic DNA from the blood cell samples. Library preparation was by the immunoSEQ multiplex PCR assay. The multiplex PCR relied on a mix of 60 forward primers for TCR Vbeta segments and 13 reverse primers for TCR Jbeta segments. The CDR3 region of rearranged TCR beta genes was amplified from genomic DNA with a multiplex PCR assay. The amplified TCR beta libraries were sequenced on the Illumina HiSeq System as 87-base-pair reads. As for the authors' bioinformatics: Across the 640 or so repertoires, a later analysis counted about 81 million unique TCR beta chains, roughly 11 million of which were shared by at least two donors. Raw reads were error-corrected and collapsed into unique sequences by a nearest-neighbor algorithm in which closely related sequences were merged to remove PCR and sequencing errors. To assign V, D and J gene segments, CDR3 sequences were aligned to IMGT reference sequences. For a sequence to be retained, a match of at least six nucleotides was required to both a V gene segment and a J gene segment. A rearrangement was called productive if the CDR3 had no stop codons and remained in frame with V and J, and every other rearrangement was called non-productive. CDR3 was defined according to IMGT convention as the region running from the second conserved V-encoded cysteine to the conserved J-encoded phenylalanine. The earlier analysis of roughly 590 of the donors excluded any sequence lacking an unambiguous match to a single V gene segment. An earlier analysis of 500 to 700 of the donors classified V segments as functional when productive rearrangements were above 56.7% and as segregating when the standard deviation between donors was above 5%. A statistical classification framework was built to diagnose cytomegalovirus status from the catalog of TCR beta chain sequences. V and J gene assignment, in a later analysis, came from comparing TCR nucleotide sequences with IMGT/GENE-DB human TR gene sequences. In a later analysis, CDR3 sequences and most-parsimonious VDJ recombination scenarios were assigned using the TCRdist pipeline. In a later analysis, every TCR beta chain was defined by the combination of its CDR3 amino acid sequence and its V-gene family, and reads without a unique V-gene family were dropped. In a later analysis, around 650 highly shared, low-generation-probability nucleotide sequences were removed to address suspected cross-contamination and a sequencing artifact. In a later analysis, a clonal expansion index was calculated for each public chain from normalized within-repertoire ranks of inferred template counts. In a later analysis, generation probabilities were computed using a VDJ recombination model fitted to out-of-frame rearrangements, and the results were checked against IGoR. In a later analysis, hypergeometric tests were used to score TCR-TCR, TCR-HLA and TCR-CMV co-occurrence, with a repertoire-size bias correction applied to TCR pairs. False discovery rates were estimated in a later analysis by permuting HLA or CMV assignments 20 times. In a later analysis, co-occurring TCRs were grouped with DBSCAN, and TCRdist sequence similarity was added when clustering was performed within HLA-allele-positive subsets. For co-occurrence clustering, repertoires with fewer than 30,000 or more than 120,000 public chains were excluded, along with about five repertoires with anomalous nucleotide sharing. TCRdb obtained this table from immuneACCESS and retained in-frame rearrangements with V and J assigned. These tables miss some clones; where compared with another copy, unresolved V genes account for less than half of the shortfall, and the remainder is unexplained. V, J and clone size are those of that table, while D and trimming were read from the DNA. In all, the sample holds tens of thousands of clones, and roughly 67% of those were seen once. The ten largest clones take up about 7.4% of the sample.

This sample is drawn from a study of cytomegalovirus exposure and HLA in healthy donors (dated by TCRdb to 2016 to 2017). In terms of the full investigation: An earlier analysis of under 600 of the donors reported about 250 Gb of sequence data and roughly 100 million unique TCR beta sequences from 150 million to 200 million T cells. The aim of the study was to test whether cataloging public T cell receptors could identify signatures of past pathogen exposure. An early release that covered several hundred HLA-typed donors contained approximately 300 gigabases of sequencing data and tens of millions of unique TCR sequences. In a later genetic analysis, genome-wide SNP genotypes for about three fifths of the roughly 670 donors were used, and that subset was treated as a discovery cohort. Across some 400 genotyped donors of the cohort, an average of about 240,000 unique TCR beta nucleotide sequences per donor were sequenced, and roughly 18% of those sequences were non-productive. Because of strong linkage in the cohort, five DR-DQ haplotypes were treated as single units for association and clustering. To predict cytomegalovirus infection status, the study brought together high-throughput TCR immunosequencing, statistical association of individual TCRs with disease status, and machine learning. In an earlier analysis of several hundred of the donors, high-throughput TCR beta sequencing was used to judge whether each TCR beta V gene segment behaved as functional or pseudogenic. Of the 350 to 400 genotyped donors, 65% to 90% fell in the genetic ancestry cluster associated with self-reported Caucasian donors. Typing coverage differed by locus: A, B, C, DRB1 and DQB1 were typed in roughly 629-630 donors, DQA1 in about 500, DPA1 in around 600, and DPB1 in 472. Class I and class II HLA loci were covered by the typing at four-digit resolution. Using immunosequencing, the study profiled T cell repertoires from about 650 subjects and related those repertoires to cytomegalovirus serostatus. A separate validation cohort of roughly 110 different subjects was used in addition to the approximately 670-subject first cohort. Alongside the repertoire data, information on donor age, sex, ethnicity and CMV serostatus was compiled. A later analysis re-examined previously published TCR beta repertoires from hundreds of donors and added high-resolution HLA genotyping to investigate patterns of TCR occurrence. Every discovery cohort repertoire had been produced on one sequencing platform. Rather than drawing on any new phenotypic data, the later analysis identified candidate immune exposures from TCR beta sequences and the way those sequences occurred across donors.

General conclusions and limits of the study: In both the original and validation cohorts, the classifier was reported to diagnose cytomegalovirus status with high specificity and sensitivity. Because counts were too low, some 16 rarely observed V segments, including chromosome 9 orphons, were excluded from the earlier analysis of 500 to 700 of the donors. According to a later genetic analysis, donors in an Asian-associated ancestry cluster had fewer N-insertions in productive TCRs than the approximately 650-donor mean. Broadly in line with IMGT annotations, most TCR beta V segments showed up in productive rearrangements about 90% or about 30% of the time in an earlier analysis of a few hundred of the donors. A cluster of highly shared sequence variants was judged likely to be a technical artifact of the sequencing pipeline. A further reported finding was that TCR beta sequences accurately predicted the HLA-A and HLA-B alleles for most subjects in the first cohort. CMV serostatus was the only immune exposure information available for the cohort. The presence/absence analyses assumed that sequencing depth was roughly uniform across donors, and that assumption may not be true. A later analysis associated 15,000 to 20,000 TCR beta sequences with specific HLA alleles at a false discovery rate of 0.05. It was suggested by the authors that the approach could potentially be generalized to other disease states and immunological phenotypes. In a later analysis, HLA-associated TCR beta chains showed more clonal expansion and lower generation probabilities than non-associated chains that were equally common. This cohort had only TCR beta chains sequenced, and the lack of alpha or paired-chain data limited which features could be detected. In a later genetic analysis, a missense DCLRE1C variant was associated with V-gene and J-gene trimming of TCR beta chains, and the association was replicated in an independent cohort. Strong co-occurrence of HLA alleles, especially DR and DQ, made assigning TCR associations to individual alleles difficult. In the study, some 160 TCR beta chains were listed as associated with cytomegalovirus. According to a later analysis, most CMV-associated TCR beta chains appeared to be HLA-restricted, and the HLA associations seemed to be driven largely by CMV exposure. In a later analysis, the rate of TCR association differed among HLA loci, with DRB1 alleles having the most associated TCRs and HLA-C alleles having the fewest. Three of the identified cytomegalovirus-associated TCR beta chains were confirmed in vitro to be specific for cytomegalovirus antigens. Correlated functional status among segregating V segments might be attributable to linkage disequilibrium, but an unknown experimental factor could not be ruled out. Some IMGT-functional V segments, including TRBV6-2 and TRBV6-3, could not be told apart with the 87-base-pair reads, so those segments were excluded. Because HLA typing was missing for some donors at each locus, association tests included only the typed subset. Most TCR sequences were seen in very few donors, while some public TCRs were found in many individuals. According to a later analysis, parvovirus B19, influenza, CMV and Epstein-Barr virus appeared linked to several top co-occurrence clusters.

Reading from cysteine to phenylalanine, the CDR3 counts 16 amino acids. The entry retains the CDR3 DNA only, 48 bases that are in frame from base 1. The specimen was PBMCs. This TCR was sampled from a man in his forties or fifties in good health and CMV-seropositive. The sequence links TRBV1 to TRBJ1-1; the D call in the table, TRBD1, was not verified against the DNA. TRBV1 is flagged as a pseudogene. The CDR3 region: CTSSQDQGARNTEAFF. In nucleotides, the sequence is TGCACCAGCAGCCAAGATCAGGGGGCGAGGAACACTGAAGCTTTCTTT.